These 24 T cell receptor beta chains originate from one sample sequenced in a study of cytomegalovirus exposure and HLA in healthy donors. Vbeta (60) and Jbeta (13) primers were used in the PCR. Clones were read by immunoSEQ multiplex PCR, and TCRdb kept only the in-frame ones, dropping some. The sample includes 180,000 or so clones, around three quarters of them seen just once. Material: PBMCs. The receptors originated from a woman aged 50 to 65 in good health and CMV-seronegative.

The chain employs TRBV5-1 and TRBJ1-1; the D gene is possibly TRBD1 (6 bases). CDR1 is SGHRS, CDR2 YFSETQ, per germline. The CDR3 consists of 15 residues. V lost 4 bases to trimming and J lost 11 bases, with 24 bases between them. The CDR3 sequence is CASSAEVVRGKPAFF. Here the CDR3 DNA reads TGCGCCAGCAGCGCAGAGGTCGTCAGGGGAAAACCTGCTTTCTTT.

This clone was observed a handful of times. The chain joins TRBV7-2 to TRBJ1-5; no firm D call. The V gene lost 4 bases and the J gene lost 4 bases, with 14 bases spanning the gap. The CDR3 runs to 15 residues. Germline V gene data show CDR1 as SGHTA and CDR2 as FQGNSA. The DNA of the CDR3 is TGTGCCAGCAGCTCCGAGGGTCTTCCAAATCAGCCCCAGCATTTT. Translating gives CASSSEGLPNQPQHF.

The chain's CDR3 is CAWSVHNRNTEAFF. CDR3 in DNA: TGTGCCTGGAGTGTACATAACCGGAACACTGAAGCTTTCTTT. The rearrangement uses TRBV30 and TRBJ1-1; D gene ambiguous. Germline V gene lookup returns CDR1 GTSNPN and CDR2 SVGIG (reference sequence). This CDR3 has 14 residues. The V end lost 0 bases, the J end lost 1 base, and 9 bases lay between the germline ends.

The V gene is TRBV2, the J gene TRBJ2-1; possible D gene TRBD2, 5 bases. From germline, CDR1 is SNHLY and CDR2 FYNNEI. V was shortened by 2 bases and J by 7 bases, with 9 bases between the two germline ends. CDR3 length: 13 residues. CDR3 sequence reads: CASSERGLNEQFF. The CDR3 DNA is TGTGCCAGCAGTGAAAGAGGGTTAAATGAGCAGTTCTTC.

The rearrangement links TRBV6-5 to TRBJ2-5, with 9 bases matching TRBD1. CDR3 size: 12 residues. Germline V gene lookup returns CDR1 MNHEY and CDR2 SVGAGI. Trimming at V came to 6 bases and at J to 11 bases, leaving 7 bases not matched to a gene. In DNA form, the CDR3 reads TGTGCCAGCAGAACCGGGACAGGGAAGCAGTACTTC. It translates to CASRTGTGKQYF.

A note on this clone: Germline is not matched at one junction end, which may reflect a read error. The chain is built from TRBV7-9 and TRBJ2-1; 9 nucleotides align to TRBD1. Germline loops: CDR1 SEHNR, CDR2 FQNEAQ (reference sequence). The CDR3 has 15 residues. The CDR3 spells CSSSLGTGIYNEQFF. CDR3 nucleotide sequence: TGTTCCAGCAGCTTAGGGACAGGGATCTACAATGAGCAGTTCTTC.

V is TRBV12-5 and J is TRBJ1-5; no clear D. The CDR3 covers 12 residues. The ends were cut back, 0 bases at V and 7 bases at J, with 4 bases in the middle. The V gene's germline CDR1 is LGHNT and CDR2 FRNRAP. The CDR3 bases are TGTGCTAGTGGTTTGGTAAGCCAGCCCCAGCATTTT. Translation: CASGLVSQPQHF.

Notes on this clone: Additional DNA sequences in this sample encode the identical CDR3. This chain joins TRBV7-2 and TRBJ1-6; 7 bases align to TRBD1. There are 16 residues in the CDR3. The germline CDR1 and CDR2 sequences are SGHTA and FQGNSA. V shed 0 bases and J 6 bases; nucleotides not matched to a gene: 5. CDR3: CASSLARQGVNSPLHF. The CDR3 DNA follows: TGTGCCAGCAGCTTAGCGCGGCAGGGGGTTAATTCACCCCTCCACTTT.

Only a few counts were recorded for this clone. The rearrangement joins TRBV5-1 to TRBJ2-7; 7 nucleotides agree with TRBD1. Germline CDR1 reads SGHRS; CDR2 reads YFSETQ. V was clipped by 4 bases and J by 5 bases; unmatched bases: 12. This CDR3 region has 15 residues. CDR3 DNA: TGCGCCAGCAGCCCTACAGGGGTCCTATCCCACGAGCAGTACTTC. Its protein is CASSPTGVLSHEQYF.

This clone was detected only a few times. Here the CDR3 reads CASGLGTGGTGELFF. CDR3 nucleotide sequence: TGTGCTAGTGGTTTGGGGACAGGGGGTACCGGGGAGCTGTTTTTT. The chain couples TRBV12-5 to TRBJ2-2; TRBD1 agrees at 10 bases. The CDR3 is made up of 15 amino acids. V trimming: 1 base; J trimming: 5 bases; junction bases outside the gene matches: 1. The germline CDR1 and CDR2 sequences are LGHNT and FRNRAP. Together with reference TRBV12-5 and TRBJ2-2, the CDR3 gives the full variable domain: DARVTQTPRHKVTEMGQEVTMRCQPILGHNTVFWYRQTMMQGLELLAYFRNRAPLDDSGMPKDRFSAEMPDATLATLKIQPSEPRDSAVYFCASGLGTGGTGELFFGEGSRLTVL.

The chain employs TRBV27 and TRBJ1-1; D is perhaps TRBD1 (5 bases). The germline V gene encodes CDR1 MNHEY and CDR2 SMNVEV (reference sequence). V lost 6 bases to trimming and J lost 4 bases, with 12 bases between them. The CDR3 totals 13 residues. The CDR3 region has the DNA TGTGCCAGCAGATCCTCGGGGGGCACTGAAGCTTTCTTT. Translation: CASRSSGGTEAFF.

The chain recombines TRBV29-1 with TRBJ1-1, with TRBD1 identical over 9 bases. The germline gives CDR1 SQVTM, CDR2 ANQGSEA. The CDR3 has 14 residues. V lost 6 bases to trimming and J lost 5 bases; unmatched junction nucleotides: 10. The CDR3 coding sequence is TGCAGCGTGGTAGCCGGGACAGGGAGGACTGAAGCTTTCTTT. Translated, it gives CSVVAGTGRTEAFF.

V usage is TRBV29-1 and J usage is TRBJ2-7, with D tentatively TRBD1 (5 bases). The CDR3 totals 13 residues. CDR1 SQVTM and CDR2 ANQGSEA come from the germline V gene. Trimming left V 2 bases short and J 6 bases short, with 14 bases between. The CDR3 loop is CSVERGSTTEQYF. CDR3 DNA: TGCAGCGTTGAAAGGGGCAGCACTACCGAGCAGTACTTC.

The rearrangement links TRBV5-6 to TRBJ1-3; D is perhaps TRBD1 (6 bases). The CDR3 loop spans 16 amino acids. V shed 2 bases and J shed 3 bases, with 15 bases lying between them. Germline CDR1 is SGHDT and CDR2 is YYEEEE. CDR3 sequence: CASSFRKAGVGNTIYF. CDR3 DNA: TGTGCCAGCAGCTTTCGGAAAGCAGGGGTTGGAAACACCATATATTTT.

The V and J genes are TRBV18 and TRBJ2-7, with 7 nucleotides matching TRBD1. The CDR3 is 14 amino acids. The trim removed 4 bases at V and 0 bases at J, leaving 3 bases unmatched. Germline assignment: CDR1 KGHSH and CDR2 LQKENI. DNA of the CDR3: TGTGCCAGCTCACACTGGGACAGCTCCTACGAGCAGTACTTC. Translated: CASSHWDSSYEQYF.

This clone was seen once. The J gene is TRBJ2-3, the V gene TRBV11-3; 7 bases are shared with TRBD2. The length of the CDR3 is 15 residues. The V segment lost 4 bases and the J segment 4 bases; nucleotides outside the gene matches: 8. CDR1 SGHNT and CDR2 YENEEA come from the germline V gene. CDR3 sequence: CASSSSGGAADTQYF. CDR3 sequence (DNA): TGTGCCAGCAGCTCCTCGGGGGGAGCGGCAGATACGCAGTATTTT. The full variable domain, its missing parts supplied by reference TRBV11-3 and TRBJ2-3, is EAGVVQSPRYKIIEKKQPVAFWCNPISGHNTLYWYLQNLGQGPELLIRYENEEAVDDSQLPKDRFSAERLKGVDSTLKIQPAELGDSAVYLCASSSSGGAADTQYFGPGTRLTVL.

The chain's CDR3 is CASSLGGGDETQYF. As DNA, the CDR3 is TGTGCCAGCAGCTTAGGAGGGGGGGATGAGACCCAGTACTTC. The chain joins TRBV7-2 to TRBJ2-5; possibly TRBD2 for D (7 bases). Trimming pared 1 base from V and 5 bases from J, leaving 11 bases between. Germline lookup yields CDR1 SGHTA and CDR2 FQGNSA. This CDR3 has 14 amino acids.

V and J are TRBV29-1 and TRBJ2-1, with 13 positions matching TRBD2. Germline values: CDR1 SQVTM, CDR2 ANQGSEA. Trimming took 4 bases from V and 8 from J; bases not matched to a gene: 11. The CDR3 has 16 residues. The CDR3 DNA sequence: TGCAGCGTTGTGCCCAGGACTAGCGGGGGTAAAGATGAGCAGTTCTTC. Encoded protein: CSVVPRTSGGKDEQFF.

The rearrangement links TRBV7-9 to TRBJ2-3; 8 bases match TRBD2. The CDR3 has 17 amino acids. The junction had 12 bases not matched to a gene; V was cut back by 4 bases and J by 3 bases. Looked up from germline, CDR1 is SEHNR and CDR2 is FQNEAQ (reference sequence). Written as DNA, the CDR3 is TGTGCCAGCAGCTCGGGGGGGGCAGTCCTAATGACAGATACGCAGTATTTT. It codes for CASSSGGAVLMTDTQYF.

This clone was seen a handful of times. This chain links TRBV27 with TRBJ2-7; 8 bases fit TRBD2. The CDR3 loop spans 16 amino acids. The germline CDR1 and CDR2 sequences are MNHEY and SMNVEV (reference sequence). V gave up 0 bases and J gave up 7 bases; unmatched junction bases: 11. CDR3 loop: CASSLSRRGEVEEQYF. The CDR3 coding sequence is TGTGCCAGCAGTTTATCCCGGCGGGGGGAGGTGGAGGAGCAGTACTTC.

This clone has just one count. The chain links TRBV28 to TRBJ2-1; 11 nucleotides line up with TRBD2. The CDR3 contains 15 residues. Germline-derived CDR1 and CDR2 are MDHEN and SYDVKM. Unmatched junction bases numbered 9, after V lost 10 bases and J lost 4 bases. The CDR3 DNA reads TGTGCCATCACAGGGCTAGCGGGAGGATACAATGAGCAGTTCTTC. Encoded protein: CAITGLAGGYNEQFF. The variable domain in full, completed from reference TRBV28 and TRBJ2-1, reads DVKVTQSSRYLVKRTGEKVFLECVQDMDHENMFWYRQDPGLGLRLIYFSYDVKMKEKGDIPEGYSVSREKKERFSLILESASTNQTSMYLCAITGLAGGYNEQFFGPGTRLTVL.

For this clone: A read error may produce the germline difference seen at one junction end. V is TRBV7-2 and J is TRBJ1-6; TRBD1 agrees at 7 bases. This CDR3 has 12 residues. Germline CDR1 and CDR2: SGHTA and FQGNSA. This CDR3 reads CASSVAGGPLHF. The CDR3 DNA is TGTGCCAGCAGCGTAGCAGGGGGACCCCTCCACTTT.

The V call is TRBV4-1, the J call TRBJ2-1; possible D gene TRBD1, 5 bases. Per germline, CDR1 MGHRA and CDR2 YSYEKL. There are 13 residues in the CDR3. The ends were cut back, 1 base at V and 8 bases at J, with 9 bases in the middle. The CDR3 sequence: CASSQVEGDEQFF. The CDR3 coding sequence is TGCGCCAGCAGCCAAGTGGAAGGGGATGAGCAGTTCTTC.

V is TRBV6-5 and J is TRBJ1-2, with D perhaps matching TRBD1 (5 bases). Germline CDR1 is MNHEY and CDR2 is SVGAGI. The CDR3 sequence is 14 residues long. Trimming removed 5 bases at V and 1 base at J, with 11 bases between. The CDR3 is CASSRGGFNYGYTF. The CDR3, as DNA: TGTGCCAGCAGTAGGGGCGGATTTAACTATGGCTACACCTTC.